This T cell receptor (beta chain) was observed in a study of siplizumab effects on memory and regulatory T cells. Findings and caveats of the study: Sequences that were alloreactive and traceable to unstimulated CD4+ memory cells were significantly reduced by siplizumab. Of the proliferating CD4+ or CD8+ clones, roughly 80-97% lacked a naive or memory phenotype that could be assigned. It seemed that naive T cells were more diverse than memory cells and were major contributors to the alloresponse. Versus about 26% in controls, the mappable alloreactive CD4+ clones averaged roughly 70% Treg-derived with siplizumab.

Germline V CDR1 and CDR2: SGHAT, FQNNGV. Between the trimmed V and J ends, which lost 2 bases and 4 bases, there was a span of 7 bases. The CDR3 spans 13 residues. Generated by immunoSEQ multiplex PCR, the TCRdb table keeps only in-frame clones and is missing some. The repertoire holds 50,000 to 55,000 clones, with about 93% as singletons. A word on this clone: Its target is unknown.

The TCR comes from a human donor in good health. This sequence joins TRBV11-2 and TRBJ2-3; no clear D gene. Material: CD8+ T cells sorted from blood. This chain's CDR3 is CASSLYYPDTQYF. The CDR3 bases are TGTGCCAGCAGCTTATATTATCCAGATACGCAGTATTTT.